What follows are 22 T cell receptor beta chains derived from one specimen sequenced in a study of CD8+ T cells in alopecia areata. RNA was extracted and reverse transcribed into cDNA as the sequencing template. The assay was immunoSEQ multiplex PCR, and TCRdb's table has in-frame clones only and misses some. The sample holds about 110,000 clones, roughly 60% seen once. Sample: CD8+ T cells sorted from blood. These TCRs come from a human donor in good health.

This clone turned up a few times. The chain carries TRBV5-6 and TRBJ2-7; TRBD2 is a possible D gene (5 bases). The CDR3 is made up of 13 amino acids. Germline loops: CDR1 SGHDT, CDR2 YYEEEE. V was pared by 3 bases and J by 1 base, with 8 bases between. CDR3 sequence (DNA): TGTGCCAGCAGCTACGGAGGATCCTACGAGCAGTACTTC. Its translation: CASSYGGSYEQYF.

This chain connects TRBV30 to TRBJ1-1; perhaps TRBD1 as D (5 bases). CDR3 length equals 13 residues. The germline CDR1 and CDR2 sequences are GTSNPN and SVGIG (reference sequence). V was clipped by 0 bases and J by 3 bases, with 8 bases between them. The CDR3 here is CAWSVRGDTEAFF. The CDR3 region has the DNA TGTGCCTGGAGTGTACGGGGGGACACTGAAGCTTTCTTT.

The chain recombines TRBV6-5 with TRBJ1-1; the D is unclear. Germline V gives CDR1 MNHEY, CDR2 SVGAGI. V lost 1 base to trimming and J lost 0 bases, with 9 bases between them. The CDR3 runs 15 residues. The CDR3 protein is CASSYFGPVNTEAFF. CDR3 sequence (DNA): TGTGCCAGCAGTTACTTTGGGCCGGTGAACACTGAAGCTTTCTTT.

The V and J genes are TRBV27 and TRBJ2-7; D not certain. Germline-derived CDR1 and CDR2 are MNHEY and SMNVEV (reference sequence). This CDR3 spans 17 amino acids. Trimming stripped 7 bases from V and 0 bases from J, with 22 bases between. The CDR3 region is CASIGSAGDALSYEQYF. The CDR3 DNA follows: TGTGCCAGCATCGGGTCCGCCGGAGACGCTCTCTCCTACGAGCAGTACTTC.

The chain joins TRBV25-1 to TRBJ2-6; D remains ambiguous. The CDR3 loop spans 14 amino acids. Trimming took off 6 bases at V and 0 bases at J, with 6 bases between the two ends. Per germline, CDR1 MGHDK and CDR2 SYGVNS. CDR3 sequence: CASRGFSGANVLTF. The DNA of the CDR3 is TGTGCCAGCAGAGGGTTCTCTGGGGCCAACGTCCTGACTTTC.

This clone was detected only a few times. CDR3 region: CSAKGDNEQFF. The CDR3 DNA is TGCAGTGCTAAGGGGGACAATGAGCAGTTCTTC. The chain employs TRBV20-1 and TRBJ2-1, with a possible D match to TRBD1 (6 bases). This CDR3 region has 11 residues. V was cut by 4 bases and J by 5 bases, with 6 bases left in between. Germline V gene data show CDR1 as DFQATT and CDR2 as SNEGSKA (reference sequence).

The chain uses TRBV4-2 and TRBJ2-3, with TRBD2 matching over 8 bases. Germline trimming cut 7 bases from V and 1 base from J; bases unmatched to any gene: 7. Germline CDR1 LGHNA, CDR2 YNFKEQ. This CDR3 comprises 15 residues. The CDR3 coding sequence is TGTGCCAGCAACACAGCGGGGGCCCGCACAGATACGCAGTATTTT. It specifies CASNTAGARTDTQYF.

The chain combines TRBV7-9 with TRBJ1-2; 8 nucleotides align to TRBD1. The CDR3 is made up of 16 amino acids. CDR1 is SEHNR and CDR2 is FQNEAQ in the germline V gene (reference sequence). The V gene end was trimmed by 6 bases and the J gene end by 6 bases; junction bases not matched to a gene: 15. CDR3 sequence reads: CASSQPDRAGGNGYTF. In nucleotides, the CDR3 is TGTGCCAGCAGTCAACCTGACAGGGCAGGGGGCAATGGCTACACCTTC.

This sequence joins TRBV29-1 and TRBJ1-1; D gene uncertain. V dropped 4 bases and J dropped 8 bases, with 11 bases sitting between them. In germline, CDR1 is SQVTM, CDR2 ANQGSEA. CDR3 length equals 11 residues. CDR3 sequence: CSVGSAAEAFF. In DNA form, the CDR3 reads TGCAGCGTTGGCTCGGCAGCGGAAGCTTTCTTT.

The DNA for the CDR3 is TGTGCCAGTAGTATTGGGATCTCACCACTCTATAATTCACCCCTCCACTTT. This encodes CASSIGISPLYNSPLHF. This chain uses TRBV19 with TRBJ1-6; D is ambiguous. V lost 3 bases and J lost 3, with 15 bases in between. This CDR3 has 17 residues. The germline CDR1 and CDR2 sequences are LNHDA and SQIVND (reference sequence).

J is TRBJ2-1 and V is TRBV27; a weak D match, TRBD2 (6 bases). Germline V lookup: CDR1 MNHEY, CDR2 SMNVEV (reference sequence). The CDR3 is made up of 13 amino acids. Trimming pared 0 bases from V and 9 bases from J, leaving 9 bases between. CDR3 bases: TGTGCCAGCAGTTTATCGGCGGGGTTTGAGCAGTTCTTC. Its translation is CASSLSAGFEQFF.

This clone has just a few counts. The chain is built from TRBV13 and TRBJ2-4; no firm D call. CDR3 length: 13 residues. Germline CDR1 is PRHDT and CDR2 is FYEKMQ (reference sequence). Deletions cut 0 bases from V and 10 bases from J, with 10 bases between. This CDR3 reads CASSLGRVGIQYF. The CDR3, as DNA: TGTGCCAGCAGCTTAGGCCGCGTGGGGATTCAGTACTTC.

About this clone itself: The same CDR3 can be traced to other DNA sequences in this sample. The V and J genes are TRBV7-9 and TRBJ1-2; 9 positions agree with TRBD1. Germline CDR1 and CDR2: SEHNR and FQNEAQ (reference sequence). CDR3 length: 13 residues. Germline trimming cut 3 bases from V and 6 bases from J; bases unmatched to any gene: 2. This CDR3 is CASSLGQGNGYTF. CDR3 DNA: TGTGCCAGCAGCTTGGGACAGGGAAATGGCTACACCTTC.

The chain recombines TRBV4-2 with TRBJ1-2; no clear D gene. The germline V gene has CDR1 LGHNA and CDR2 YNFKEQ. The CDR3 has 14 residues. Trimming pared 3 bases from V and 8 bases from J, leaving 16 bases between. Written as DNA, the CDR3 is TGTGCCAGCAGCCATACTGGCAATCCCAACGGCTACACCTTC. Protein sequence: CASSHTGNPNGYTF.

This chain uses TRBV7-8 with TRBJ1-1; possible D gene TRBD1, 6 bases. The CDR3 sequence is 17 residues long. Trimming removed 0 bases from V and 0 bases from J, with 14 bases in between. Germline CDR1 SGHVS, CDR2 FQNEAQ. The CDR3 protein is CASSLATTGVMNTEAFF. In nucleotides, the CDR3 is TGTGCCAGCAGCTTAGCTACGACAGGAGTAATGAACACTGAAGCTTTCTTT.

This clone was recorded a few times. The chain combines TRBV9 with TRBJ2-1; D call uncertain. This CDR3 region has 14 residues. V lost 0 bases, J lost 9 bases, and 13 bases lay in between. The germline gives CDR1 SGDLS, CDR2 YYNGEE. CDR3 amino acids: CASSVEVQVGEQFF. The DNA of the CDR3 is TGTGCCAGCAGCGTAGAGGTGCAGGTGGGTGAGCAGTTCTTC.

The V gene is TRBV11-2, the J gene TRBJ2-7; D call uncertain. This CDR3 spans 14 amino acids. Trimming removed 1 base at V and 3 bases at J, with 10 bases between. Germline V lookup: CDR1 SGHAT, CDR2 FQNNGV. The CDR3 DNA is TGTGCCAGCAGCTTAGGCGGCAGCGACTACGAGCAGTACTTC. As protein: CASSLGGSDYEQYF.

The chain carries TRBV20-1 and TRBJ2-7; D is ambiguous. V lost 1 base and J 2 bases, leaving 3 bases between the germline ends. CDR1 is DFQATT and CDR2 is SNEGSKA in the germline V gene (reference sequence). The CDR3 length is 11 residues. The CDR3 spells CSARATYEQYF. CDR3 bases: TGCAGTGCTAGAGCGACCTACGAGCAGTACTTC.

V usage is TRBV6-1 and J usage is TRBJ2-7; 8 positions match TRBD2. The CDR3 length is 17 residues. The germline V gene has CDR1 MNHNS and CDR2 SASEGT. Losses at the gene ends were 0 bases for V and 2 bases for J; bases not matched to a gene: 9. DNA for the CDR3: TGTGCCAGCAGTGAAGCGACTAGCGTGGGGCCAGCCTACGAGCAGTACTTC. Translated, it gives CASSEATSVGPAYEQYF.

This chain links TRBV28 with TRBJ2-7; 8 nucleotides match TRBD2. Unmatched junction bases numbered 5, after V lost 5 bases and J lost 2 bases. Looked up from germline, CDR1 is MDHEN and CDR2 is SYDVKM. CDR3 length: 14 residues. The CDR3 reads CASSPRGGAYEQYF. The CDR3 DNA is TGTGCCAGCAGTCCCCGGGGGGGGGCCTACGAGCAGTACTTC.

This rearrangement joins TRBV13 to TRBJ2-3; 8 positions agree with TRBD2. Trimming cost V 5 bases and J 0 bases; bases outside gene matches: 10. CDR1 is PRHDT and CDR2 is FYEKMQ in the germline V gene (reference sequence). The CDR3 has 17 amino acids. CDR3 loop: CASSHLGGGTSTDTQYF. The CDR3 nucleotides are TGTGCCAGCAGCCACCTCGGCGGGGGGACGAGCACAGATACGCAGTATTTT.

This clone was seen only once. This rearrangement joins TRBV9 to TRBJ1-1; D is ambiguous. V gave up 2 bases and J gave up 6 bases, with 14 bases separating them. Germline V gives CDR1 SGDLS, CDR2 YYNGEE. The CDR3 spans 14 residues. The CDR3 is CASSVSEGASEAFF. As DNA, the CDR3 is TGTGCCAGCAGCGTTTCTGAGGGAGCGTCTGAAGCTTTCTTT.